The rows below give T cell receptor beta chains drawn from one sample of a study of blood T cell repertoires in COVID-19. The repertoire was sequenced with immunoSEQ multiplex PCR; TCRdb's copy has only in-frame clones and lacks some. Of about 370,000 clones in the sample, more than 80% were seen once. Sequenced sample: peripheral blood. Every receptor here comes from a woman aged 25 to 39 with COVID-19, enrolled during active disease. CDR3s leave out the opening cysteine and the closing phenylalanine or tryptophan.

V gene	CDR3 protein
TRBV7-2	ASTREGGSGNTIY
TRBV7-2	ASSPQGTLSYEQY
TRBV13	ASSFRQLAATLYGTDTQY
TRBV25-1	ASRGAGANVLT
TRBV21-1	ASSPCRGTYNEQF
TRBV20-1	SAKQGYGYT
TRBV19	ASSILLNSYNEQF
TRBV15	ATSRPGGADFANVLT
TRBV7-2	ASSLSISYEQY
TRBV7-9	ASSSRSSNTEAF
TRBV9	ASSARGTQY
TRBV7-9	ASIAGGLTDTQY
TRBV10-3	AISEQGATGGNTIY
TRBV11-3	ASSLNRDTEAF
TRBV7-2	ASSKARESSEQY
TRBV13	ASSWTSGSRYQETQY
TRBV6-5	ASSYGTGYGEKLF
TRBV24-1	ATSDAGLAVDNEQF
TRBV21-1	ASSARGYGYT
TRBV28	ASSWGGQETQY
TRBV29-1	SVVPRGVRNTEAF
TRBV7-9	ASSPAGFGELF
TRBV3-1/TRBV3-2	ASSRDRGAEAF
TRBV29-1	SVENRENYGYT
TRBV12-3/TRBV12-4	ASSGYDEQY
TRBV4-3	ASSQDIPGTSAYNEQF
TRBV2	ASSVSSEETQY
TRBV19	ASTPVTGGGNSPLH
TRBV24-1	ATSQGNTEAF
TRBV27	ASSLGSLRTTSLREQF
TRBV5-1	ASSSGAKTTDTQY